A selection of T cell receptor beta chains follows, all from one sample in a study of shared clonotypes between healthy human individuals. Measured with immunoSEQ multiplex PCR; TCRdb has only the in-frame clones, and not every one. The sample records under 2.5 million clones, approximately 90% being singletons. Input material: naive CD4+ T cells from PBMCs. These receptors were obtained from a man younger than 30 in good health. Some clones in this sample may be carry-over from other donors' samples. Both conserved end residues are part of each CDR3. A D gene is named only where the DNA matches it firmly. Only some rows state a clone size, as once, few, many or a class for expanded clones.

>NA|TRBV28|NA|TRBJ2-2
TGTGCCAGCAGTTTACGGCCGGGGGCGCGGACCGGGGAGCTGTTTTTT
CASSLRPGARTGELFF
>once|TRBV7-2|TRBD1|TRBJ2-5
TGTGCCAGCAGACCACCGGACAGGCTACAAGAGACCCAGTACTTC
CASRPPDRLQETQYF
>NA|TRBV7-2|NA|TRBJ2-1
TGTGCCAGCAGCTTTAACTATCTAGGCGGTGAGCAGTTCTTC
CASSFNYLGGEQFF
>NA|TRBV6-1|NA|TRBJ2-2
TGTGCCAGTTTCTCAGGGTCGTTGGTCCGGGAGCTGTTTTTT
CASFSGSLVRELFF
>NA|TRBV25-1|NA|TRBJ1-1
TGTGCCAGCAGTGCTTCAGGAAGGGGGGGCAGTGAAGCTTTCTTT
CASSASGRGGSEAFF
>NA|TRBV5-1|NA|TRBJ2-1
TGCGCCAGCAGCTTGGGTGTAGCAGCCGATGAGCAGTTCTTC
CASSLGVAADEQFF
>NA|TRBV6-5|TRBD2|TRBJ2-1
TGTGCCAGCAAAGCGGGGACCTACAATGAGCAGTTCTTC
CASKAGTYNEQFF
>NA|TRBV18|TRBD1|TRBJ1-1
TGTGCCAGCTCACTCCTTCCACGGACAGGACTTAGCACTGAAGCTTTCTTT
CASSLLPRTGLSTEAFF
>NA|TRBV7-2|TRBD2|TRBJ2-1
TGTGCCAGTAATAGCGGGAGAATCTACAATGAGCAGTTCTTC
CASNSGRIYNEQFF
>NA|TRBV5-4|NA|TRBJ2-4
TGTGCCACCTCCCCGGAGGGGAGGGGGGCCATTCAGTACTTC
CATSPEGRGAIQYF
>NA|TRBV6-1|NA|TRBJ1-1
TGTGCCAGCAGGCGGGTCTTCTTGAACACTGAAGCTTTCTTT
CASRRVFLNTEAFF
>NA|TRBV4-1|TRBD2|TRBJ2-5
TGCGCCAGCAGAGACGCTAGCGGGGAGACCCAGTACTTC
CASRDASGETQYF
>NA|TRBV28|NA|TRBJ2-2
TGTGCCAGCAGTTTCGGCCAGGGGCAGAACACCGGGGAGCTGTTTTTT
CASSFGQGQNTGELFF
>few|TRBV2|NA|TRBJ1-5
TGTGCCAGCAGTGCGAGGGATCATCAGCCCCAGCATTTT
CASSARDHQPQHF
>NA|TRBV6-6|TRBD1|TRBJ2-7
TGTGCCAGCAGAGACAGGGGCGGGGAACCCTTCTTC
CASRDRGGEPFF
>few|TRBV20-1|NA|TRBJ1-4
TGCAGTGCGCCTGATGAAGAACTGTTTTTT
CSAPDEELFF
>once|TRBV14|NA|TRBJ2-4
TGTGCCAGCAGCCAATCTGAAAACATTCAGTACTTC
CASSQSENIQYF
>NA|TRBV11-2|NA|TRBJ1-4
TGTGCCAGCTCCCCGGGACAACTTAATGAAAAACTGTTTTTT
CASSPGQLNEKLFF
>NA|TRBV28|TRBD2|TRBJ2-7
TGTGCCAGCAGTCCATTTAGCGGGGGCCCCAACGAGCAGTACTTC
CASSPFSGGPNEQYF
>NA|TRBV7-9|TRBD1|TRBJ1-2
TGTGCCAGCAGCCGAACCGGGACAGAATATGGCTACACCTTC
CASSRTGTEYGYTF
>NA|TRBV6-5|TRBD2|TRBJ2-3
TGTGCCATCGGTTATAGCGGGGCAGATACGCAGTATTTT
CAIGYSGADTQYF
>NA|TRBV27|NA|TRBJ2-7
TGTGCCAGCAGTTTAGGGCCAGGGACCAACTACGAGCAGTACTTC
CASSLGPGTNYEQYF
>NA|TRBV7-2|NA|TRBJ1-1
TGTGCCAGCAGCTTAGTGGCACCGGGAACGAACACTGAAGCTTTCTTT
CASSLVAPGTNTEAFF
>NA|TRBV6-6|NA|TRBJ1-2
TGTGCCAGCAGTTATGGGGACACCTATGGCTACACCTTC
CASSYGDTYGYTF
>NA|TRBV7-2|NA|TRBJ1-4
TGTGCCAGCAGCCTGTTGGCGGGAGTACGGGGTGAAAAACTGTTTTTT
CASSLLAGVRGEKLFF
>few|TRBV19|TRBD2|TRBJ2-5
TGTGCCACCGGCGGCGGGAGTCGTGAGACCCAGTACTTC
CATGGGSRETQYF
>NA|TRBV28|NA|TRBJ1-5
TGTGCCAGCAGTCATCCTCAGGGGAATCAGCCCCAGCATTTT
CASSHPQGNQPQHF
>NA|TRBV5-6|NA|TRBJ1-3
TGTGCCAGCAGCTTGCTCGGGGAAGGAAACACCATATATTTT
CASSLLGEGNTIYF
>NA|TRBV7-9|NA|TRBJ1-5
TGTGCCAGCAGCTTGGGGAATCAGCCCCAGCATTTT
CASSLGNQPQHF
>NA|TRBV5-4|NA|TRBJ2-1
TGTGCCAGCAGCTTGGGGGCCCGGGGGAACAATGAGCAGTTCTTC
CASSLGARGNNEQFF
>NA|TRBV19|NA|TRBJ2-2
TGTGCCAGTAGTACCTCGGGACTTAGTACGACCACCGGGGAGCTGTTTTTT
CASSTSGLSTTTGELFF
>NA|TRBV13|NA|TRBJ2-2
TGTGCCAGCAGCTTACGGGACACATACACCGGGGAGCTGTTTTTT
CASSLRDTYTGELFF
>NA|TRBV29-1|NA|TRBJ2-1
TGCAGCGTCGGACCCCGCCTGTACAATGAGCAGTTCTTC
CSVGPRLYNEQFF
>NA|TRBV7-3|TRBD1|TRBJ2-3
TGTGCCAGCAGCTCCACCACAGGGGGCCCAGATACGCAGTATTTT
CASSSTTGGPDTQYF
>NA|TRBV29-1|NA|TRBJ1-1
TGCAGCGTTGAGGGACTTAACACTGAAGCTTTCTTT
CSVEGLNTEAFF
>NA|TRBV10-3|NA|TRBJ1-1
TGTGCCATCAGTGAGTATACAGGCTCGGGTTCCACTGAAGCTTTCTTT
CAISEYTGSGSTEAFF
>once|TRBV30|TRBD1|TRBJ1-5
TGTGCCTGGAGTCAGATCGGACAGGGGGCGAATCAGCCCCAGCATTTT
CAWSQIGQGANQPQHF
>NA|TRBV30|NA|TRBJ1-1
TGTGCCTGGAGTGCCCTATGGACAGCCTGGGGCACTGAAGCTTTCTTT
CAWSALWTAWGTEAFF
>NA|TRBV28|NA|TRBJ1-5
TGTGCCAGCAGTTTTAGGCAGGGTAGGAGCAATCAGCCCCAGCATTTT
CASSFRQGRSNQPQHF
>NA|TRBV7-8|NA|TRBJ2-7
TGTGCCAGCAGCTGGGAAAGGCAGGGGTACGAGCAGTACTTC
CASSWERQGYEQYF
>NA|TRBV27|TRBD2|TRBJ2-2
TGTGCCAGCAGTTTATTGGGGCTAGCGGGAGAGGCCGGGGAGCTGTTTTTT
CASSLLGLAGEAGELFF
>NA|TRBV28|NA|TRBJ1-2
TGTGCCAGCAGTTTATTCCTGGACGGGATGAGTTATGGCTACACCTTC
CASSLFLDGMSYGYTF
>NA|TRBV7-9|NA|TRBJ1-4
TGTGCCAGCAGCTTAGTTCCGGCAGCAGGTGAAAAACTGTTTTTT
CASSLVPAAGEKLFF
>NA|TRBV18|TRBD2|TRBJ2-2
TGTGCCAGCTCACCACGACCCCCGACTAGCGCCCACACCGGGGAGCTGTTTTTT
CASSPRPPTSAHTGELFF
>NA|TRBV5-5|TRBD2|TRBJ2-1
TGTGCCAGCAGCTACGGAGCGGGGAACAGCTACAATGAGCAGTTCTTC
CASSYGAGNSYNEQFF
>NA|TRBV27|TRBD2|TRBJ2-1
TGTGCCAGCAGTACCTGGGGACTAGCGGAATACAATGAGCAGTTCTTC
CASSTWGLAEYNEQFF
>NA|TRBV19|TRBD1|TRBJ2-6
TGTGCCAGTAGTATTCCCGGGACAGGGGTGTCTGGGGCCAACGTCCTGACTTTC
CASSIPGTGVSGANVLTF
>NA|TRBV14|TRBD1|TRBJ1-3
TGTGCCAGCAGCCAAGGAGGGGGCGCGGGTACGACCATATATTTT
CASSQGGGAGTTIYF
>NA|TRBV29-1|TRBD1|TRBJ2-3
TGCAGCGTTGAAGGACAGGGGACAGATACGCAGTATTTT
CSVEGQGTDTQYF
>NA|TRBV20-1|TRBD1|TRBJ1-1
TGCAGTGCGACAGGGGGGGGAGCTTTCTTT
CSATGGGAFF
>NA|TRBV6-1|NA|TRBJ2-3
TGTGCCAGCAGTGGCGGGCCTTTCGGGACAGATACGCAGTATTTT
CASSGGPFGTDTQYF
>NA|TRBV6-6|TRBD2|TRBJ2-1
TGTGCCAGCAGGCTAGGACTAGCGTCCAATGAGCAGTTCTTC
CASRLGLASNEQFF
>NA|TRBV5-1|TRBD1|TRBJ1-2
TGCGCCAGCAGCTTGGCCGAGACAGGGGGCTATGGCTACACCTTC
CASSLAETGGYGYTF
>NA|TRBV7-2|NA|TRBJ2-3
TGTGCCAGCAGCTTAGAAAGAGAGGATACGCAGTATTTT
CASSLEREDTQYF
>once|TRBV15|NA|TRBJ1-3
TGTGCCGACCCCAAGGGAAACACCATATATTTT
CADPKGNTIYF
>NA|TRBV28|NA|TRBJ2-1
TGTGCCACCGGGGGCGATCCGCAGTTCTTC
CATGGDPQFF
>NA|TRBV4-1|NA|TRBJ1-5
TGCGCCAGCAGGGGAATGGGGGGAGATCAGCCCCAGCATTTT
CASRGMGGDQPQHF
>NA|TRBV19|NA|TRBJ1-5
TGTGCCAGTAGTATTGGGACAAGCAATCAGCCCCAGCATTTT
CASSIGTSNQPQHF
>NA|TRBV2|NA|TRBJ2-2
TGTGCCAGCAGGTCCGGGACTGGGAACACCGGGGAGCTGTTTTTT
CASRSGTGNTGELFF
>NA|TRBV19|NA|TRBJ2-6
TGTGCCAGTACTGAGTGGGGGGCCCTCTCTGGGGCCAACGTCCTGACTTTC
CASTEWGALSGANVLTF